The rows below give T cell receptor beta chains drawn from one sample of a study of cytomegalovirus exposure and HLA in healthy donors. The protocol was immunoSEQ multiplex PCR, while the TCRdb copy is restricted to in-frame clones and leaves out a portion. The sample shows 65,000 to 85,000 clones, 70% to 90% of them seen only once. Sequenced sample: PBMCs. The receptor set was obtained from a woman in her 30s in good health and CMV-seronegative. Each CDR3 is given with its conserved first and last residue. The D gene is left open where the match is weak. A row's size may be missing; if present it is once, few, many or a size class.

d_gene: TRBD2; v_gene: TRBV7-6; j_gene: TRBJ2-2; len: 16; abundance: .; CDR3nt: TGTGCCAGCAGCTTTGGGCGGGAGTTAGGCACCGGGGAGCTGTTTTTT; CDR3aa: CASSFGRELGTGELFF
d_gene: .; v_gene: TRBV6-5; j_gene: TRBJ2-7; len: 14; abundance: .; CDR3nt: TGTGCCACCCAAGAGTATAGCGGACCATACGAGCAGTACTTC; CDR3aa: CATQEYSGPYEQYF
d_gene: .; v_gene: TRBV2; j_gene: TRBJ2-7; len: 12; abundance: .; CDR3nt: TGTGCCAGCACTCCCGGGACCTACGAGCAGTACTTC; CDR3aa: CASTPGTYEQYF
d_gene: TRBD2; v_gene: TRBV9; j_gene: TRBJ2-3; len: 19; abundance: .; CDR3nt: TGTGCCAGCAGCGCAACCACTAGCGGGAGGGCCCGAGGCACAGATACGCAGTATTTT; CDR3aa: CASSATTSGRARGTDTQYF
d_gene: .; v_gene: TRBV5-4; j_gene: TRBJ1-5; len: 12; abundance: .; CDR3nt: TGTGCCAGCAGCTTTCATAATCAGCCCCAGCATTTT; CDR3aa: CASSFHNQPQHF
d_gene: TRBD2; v_gene: TRBV4-2; j_gene: TRBJ2-7; len: 16; abundance: .; CDR3nt: TGTGCCAGCAGCCAGGTAGCGGGATTATCCTCCTACGAGCAGTACTTC; CDR3aa: CASSQVAGLSSYEQYF
d_gene: .; v_gene: TRBV30; j_gene: TRBJ2-5; len: 13; abundance: .; CDR3nt: TGTGCCTGGAGTGTACGCGCGGGAGAGACCCAGTACTTC; CDR3aa: CAWSVRAGETQYF
d_gene: TRBD2; v_gene: TRBV9; j_gene: TRBJ2-1; len: 16; abundance: .; CDR3nt: TGTGCCAGCAGCGCGGGGGGACTAGCGGGGAACAATGAGCAGTTCTTC; CDR3aa: CASSAGGLAGNNEQFF
d_gene: TRBD2; v_gene: TRBV28; j_gene: TRBJ2-5; len: 16; abundance: .; CDR3nt: TGTGCCAGCAGCCGCGGACTAGCGGCAGGGCAGGAGACCCAGTACTTC; CDR3aa: CASSRGLAAGQETQYF
d_gene: TRBD1; v_gene: TRBV5-1; j_gene: TRBJ1-2; len: 15; abundance: .; CDR3nt: TGCGCCAGCAGCTTGGGGACAGGGGGGGCCTATGGCTACACCTTC; CDR3aa: CASSLGTGGAYGYTF
d_gene: .; v_gene: TRBV19; j_gene: TRBJ1-1; len: 14; abundance: .; CDR3nt: TGTGCCAGTAACGGGGGGCACATGAACACTGAAGCTTTCTTT; CDR3aa: CASNGGHMNTEAFF
d_gene: .; v_gene: TRBV18; j_gene: TRBJ2-6; len: 15; abundance: .; CDR3nt: TGTGCCAGCTCAACGGACATGCCTGGGGCCAACGTCCTGACTTTC; CDR3aa: CASSTDMPGANVLTF
d_gene: .; v_gene: TRBV4-1; j_gene: TRBJ1-5; len: 15; abundance: .; CDR3nt: TGCGCCAGCAGCCAAGATGAGATTAGCAATCAGCCCCAGCATTTT; CDR3aa: CASSQDEISNQPQHF
d_gene: TRBD1; v_gene: TRBV27; j_gene: TRBJ2-2; len: 17; abundance: .; CDR3nt: TGTGCCAGCAGTTCACTAAGGACAGGGGACGACACCGGGGAGCTGTTTTTT; CDR3aa: CASSSLRTGDDTGELFF
d_gene: .; v_gene: TRBV6-5; j_gene: TRBJ2-7; len: 15; abundance: .; CDR3nt: TGTGCCAGCAGTTACTCTCATGGGGGGTCCCTCGAGCAGTACTTC; CDR3aa: CASSYSHGGSLEQYF
d_gene: .; v_gene: TRBV28; j_gene: TRBJ1-1; len: 14; abundance: .; CDR3nt: TGTGCCAGCAGTTTATGGCAGGGGAACACTGAAGCTTTCTTT; CDR3aa: CASSLWQGNTEAFF
d_gene: TRBD1; v_gene: TRBV7-3; j_gene: TRBJ1-1; len: 16; abundance: .; CDR3nt: TGTGCCAGCAGCTTAACCGGGGACAGGGGGAGCACTGAAGCTTTCTTT; CDR3aa: CASSLTGDRGSTEAFF
d_gene: TRBD2; v_gene: TRBV10-2; j_gene: TRBJ2-1; len: 15; abundance: .; CDR3nt: TGCGCCAGCAGTGAGGGGACTAGCGGGTACAATGAGCAGTTCTTC; CDR3aa: CASSEGTSGYNEQFF
d_gene: TRBD1; v_gene: TRBV4-1; j_gene: TRBJ1-1; len: 15; abundance: .; CDR3nt: TGCGCCAGCAGCCAAAGGGACAGGGCAGGCACTGAAGCTTTCTTT; CDR3aa: CASSQRDRAGTEAFF
d_gene: .; v_gene: TRBV19; j_gene: TRBJ2-7; len: 14; abundance: .; CDR3nt: TGTGCCAGTAGTACCGGGACTCCGCTCTACGAGCAGTACTTC; CDR3aa: CASSTGTPLYEQYF
d_gene: .; v_gene: TRBV27; j_gene: TRBJ2-4; len: 14; abundance: once; CDR3nt: TGTGCCAGCGGGGGTTTGGGGGGGGCCAGCATTCAGTACTTC; CDR3aa: CASGGLGGASIQYF
d_gene: TRBD2; v_gene: TRBV6-4; j_gene: TRBJ2-3; len: 15; abundance: .; CDR3nt: TGTGCCAGCAGTCGGGCAGCGGGAGAGGTAGATACGCAGTATTTT; CDR3aa: CASSRAAGEVDTQYF
d_gene: .; v_gene: TRBV7-2; j_gene: TRBJ1-3; len: 14; abundance: .; CDR3nt: TGTGCCAGCAGCTTAAGACAGGCTGGAAACACCATATATTTT; CDR3aa: CASSLRQAGNTIYF
d_gene: TRBD1; v_gene: TRBV5-6; j_gene: TRBJ2-7; len: 14; abundance: .; CDR3nt: TGTGCCAGCAGCATAGGGACAGGGTCTCGCGAGCAGTACTTC; CDR3aa: CASSIGTGSREQYF
d_gene: .; v_gene: TRBV5-1; j_gene: TRBJ2-5; len: 16; abundance: once; CDR3nt: TGCGCCAGCAGCCCAGGAGGATCACTTTTCCAAGAGACCCAGTACTTC; CDR3aa: CASSPGGSLFQETQYF
d_gene: TRBD1; v_gene: TRBV4-1; j_gene: TRBJ2-5; len: 16; abundance: .; CDR3nt: TGCGCCAGCAGCCAAGGTCAGGACAGGGGCCAAGAGACCCAGTACTTC; CDR3aa: CASSQGQDRGQETQYF
d_gene: .; v_gene: TRBV6-4; j_gene: TRBJ2-1; len: 20; abundance: once; CDR3nt: TGTGCCAGCAGTGACCCCCATAGGGTGAGCGGGCAGAGCTCCTACAATGAGCAGTTCTTC; CDR3aa: CASSDPHRVSGQSSYNEQFF
d_gene: .; v_gene: TRBV4-2; j_gene: TRBJ2-7; len: 15; abundance: .; CDR3nt: TGTGCCAGCAGCCAAGACGATACAGGGCCCTACGAGCAGTACTTC; CDR3aa: CASSQDDTGPYEQYF
d_gene: TRBD2; v_gene: TRBV9; j_gene: TRBJ2-2; len: 15; abundance: .; CDR3nt: TGTGCCAGCAGCCCGAGTAGCGGGAACTCCGGGGAGCTGTTTTTT; CDR3aa: CASSPSSGNSGELFF
d_gene: TRBD1; v_gene: TRBV28; j_gene: TRBJ1-1; len: 15; abundance: .; CDR3nt: TGTGCCAGCAGTTTAGAGGACAGGGTGAACACTGAAGCTTTCTTT; CDR3aa: CASSLEDRVNTEAFF
d_gene: .; v_gene: TRBV2; j_gene: TRBJ2-7; len: 13; abundance: .; CDR3nt: TGTGCCAGCAAGACTGCCACTACTAGTGAGCAGTACTTC; CDR3aa: CASKTATTSEQYF
d_gene: TRBD1; v_gene: TRBV28; j_gene: TRBJ1-1; len: 18; abundance: .; CDR3nt: TGTGCCAGCAGTATCGAAGTCCCGGGACAGGGTTTGAACACTGAAGCTTTCTTT; CDR3aa: CASSIEVPGQGLNTEAFF
d_gene: TRBD2; v_gene: TRBV6-1; j_gene: TRBJ2-7; len: 16; abundance: few; CDR3nt: TGTGCCAGCAGTGGCGGACTAGCGGCCAGCTCCTACGAGCAGTACTTC; CDR3aa: CASSGGLAASSYEQYF
d_gene: .; v_gene: TRBV15; j_gene: TRBJ2-1; len: 16; abundance: .; CDR3nt: TGTGCCACCAGCAGAGATTTGGGAGTTGGGTACAATGAGCAGTTCTTC; CDR3aa: CATSRDLGVGYNEQFF
d_gene: .; v_gene: TRBV10-3; j_gene: TRBJ1-2; len: 16; abundance: .; CDR3nt: TGTGCCATCAGTTTGACAGGCGCAGATACTAACTATGGCTACACCTTC; CDR3aa: CAISLTGADTNYGYTF
d_gene: TRBD2; v_gene: TRBV14; j_gene: TRBJ2-2; len: 19; abundance: .; CDR3nt: TGTGCCAGCAGCCAAGATGGACTAGCGGGCCGGAAAAACACCGGGGAGCTGTTTTTT; CDR3aa: CASSQDGLAGRKNTGELFF
d_gene: .; v_gene: TRBV10-3; j_gene: TRBJ2-7; len: 15; abundance: .; CDR3nt: TGTGCCATCAGCGCGGCTAGCCCCCTGAGGTACGAGCAGTACTTC; CDR3aa: CAISAASPLRYEQYF
d_gene: TRBD1; v_gene: TRBV4-1; j_gene: TRBJ1-3; len: 16; abundance: few; CDR3nt: TGCGCCAGCAGCTCCCTCCCGGGACAGGGGGCGGACACCATATATTTT; CDR3aa: CASSSLPGQGADTIYF
d_gene: .; v_gene: TRBV6-5; j_gene: TRBJ2-7; len: 13; abundance: .; CDR3nt: TGTGCCAGCAGACCTGGACTGGTGGCCGAGCAGTACTTC; CDR3aa: CASRPGLVAEQYF
d_gene: TRBD1; v_gene: TRBV7-9; j_gene: TRBJ1-2; len: 17; abundance: .; CDR3nt: TGTGCCAGCAGCTTCTCCGGGACAGGGGGCGGGAGGAATGGCTACACCTTC; CDR3aa: CASSFSGTGGGRNGYTF
d_gene: TRBD2; v_gene: TRBV6-1; j_gene: TRBJ2-7; len: 14; abundance: .; CDR3nt: TGTGCCAGCAGCGGAGGGACTAGCCCAGGCGAGCAGTACTTC; CDR3aa: CASSGGTSPGEQYF
d_gene: .; v_gene: TRBV11-2; j_gene: TRBJ2-7; len: 13; abundance: .; CDR3nt: TGTGCCAGCAGCTTAGATTGGGGACAAGAGCAGTACTTC; CDR3aa: CASSLDWGQEQYF
d_gene: .; v_gene: TRBV5-8; j_gene: TRBJ2-1; len: 15; abundance: .; CDR3nt: TGTGCCAGCAGCTTGGCGCAGGGCTCCTACAATGAGCAGTTCTTC; CDR3aa: CASSLAQGSYNEQFF
d_gene: TRBD1; v_gene: TRBV19; j_gene: TRBJ1-4; len: 13; abundance: .; CDR3nt: TGTGCCAACGAGGACAGGTCTAATGAAAAACTGTTTTTT; CDR3aa: CANEDRSNEKLFF
d_gene: .; v_gene: TRBV21-1; j_gene: TRBJ1-1; len: 14; abundance: .; CDR3nt: TGTGCCAGCATCATTGACAGGGAGAACACTGAAGCTTTCTTT; CDR3aa: CASIIDRENTEAFF
d_gene: .; v_gene: TRBV5-1; j_gene: TRBJ1-2; len: 15; abundance: .; CDR3nt: TGCGCCAGCAGCCCGATCCTTGAGACAGGCTATGGCTACACCTTC; CDR3aa: CASSPILETGYGYTF
d_gene: .; v_gene: TRBV19; j_gene: TRBJ2-7; len: 16; abundance: .; CDR3nt: TGTGCCAGTAGTGAAACGCAGGAGGCTAATTACTACGAGCAGTACTTC; CDR3aa: CASSETQEANYYEQYF
d_gene: .; v_gene: TRBV15; j_gene: TRBJ1-2; len: 13; abundance: .; CDR3nt: TGTGCCACCACACGGACAGACGTCTATGGCTACACCTTC; CDR3aa: CATTRTDVYGYTF
d_gene: TRBD1; v_gene: TRBV7-9; j_gene: TRBJ1-2; len: 14; abundance: .; CDR3nt: TGTGCCAGCAGCACCCGGACAGGGGGCAATGGCTACACCTTC; CDR3aa: CASSTRTGGNGYTF
d_gene: TRBD1; v_gene: TRBV5-1; j_gene: TRBJ2-3; len: 15; abundance: .; CDR3nt: TGCGCCAGCAGCTTGGTCGACAGGGGCACAGATACGCAGTATTTT; CDR3aa: CASSLVDRGTDTQYF
d_gene: .; v_gene: TRBV28; j_gene: TRBJ1-2; len: 15; abundance: .; CDR3nt: TGTGCCAGCAGTTCGATAGCGGGTTTTCACTATGGCTACACCTTC; CDR3aa: CASSSIAGFHYGYTF
d_gene: .; v_gene: TRBV10-2; j_gene: TRBJ2-7; len: 14; abundance: .; CDR3nt: TGCGCCAGCAGGTGGGCCGGGAGTGACGGCGAGCAGTACTTC; CDR3aa: CASRWAGSDGEQYF
d_gene: TRBD2; v_gene: TRBV6-1; j_gene: TRBJ2-1; len: 15; abundance: .; CDR3nt: TGTGCCAGCAGTGCAGAGGGAGGGCCCTATAATGAGCAGTTCTTC; CDR3aa: CASSAEGGPYNEQFF
d_gene: .; v_gene: TRBV7-9; j_gene: TRBJ2-3; len: 12; abundance: .; CDR3nt: TGTGCCAGCAGCTTAGGAGCAGATACGCAGTATTTT; CDR3aa: CASSLGADTQYF
d_gene: TRBD2; v_gene: TRBV4-2; j_gene: TRBJ2-1; len: 15; abundance: .; CDR3nt: TGTGCCAGCAGCACCCGGACTAGCGGGAGCGATGAGCAGTTCTTC; CDR3aa: CASSTRTSGSDEQFF
d_gene: TRBD2; v_gene: TRBV18; j_gene: TRBJ2-5; len: 19; abundance: .; CDR3nt: TGTGCCAGCTCAAGACGGTCGATGACTAGCGGGAATACAGAAGAGACCCAGTACTTC; CDR3aa: CASSRRSMTSGNTEETQYF